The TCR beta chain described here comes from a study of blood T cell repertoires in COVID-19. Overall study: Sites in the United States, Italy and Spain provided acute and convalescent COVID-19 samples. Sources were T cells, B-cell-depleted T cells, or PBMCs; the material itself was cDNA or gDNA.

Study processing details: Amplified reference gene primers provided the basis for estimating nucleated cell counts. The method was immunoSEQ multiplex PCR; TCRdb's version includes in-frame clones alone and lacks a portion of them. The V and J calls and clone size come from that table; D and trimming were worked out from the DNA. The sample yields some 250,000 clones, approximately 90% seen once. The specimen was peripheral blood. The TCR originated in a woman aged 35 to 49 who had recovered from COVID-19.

DNA for the CDR3: TGTGCCAGCAGCCTTGGACTAGCGGGAGTCACTGATACGCAGTATTTT. Its protein is CASSLGLAGVTDTQYF. The chain links TRBV6-6 to TRBJ2-3; 13 bases map to TRBD2. The CDR3 totals 16 residues. Germline V gene lookup returns CDR1 MNHNY and CDR2 SVGAGI (reference sequence). V dropped 6 bases and J dropped 6; count of bases not matched to a gene: 9.